A selection of T cell receptor beta chains follows, all from one sample in a study of metastatic and nonmetastatic thyroid tumors. TCRdb reanalyzed the PCR reads via MiXCR. The top ten hold more than 8% of the sample, which has approximately 90,000 clones, roughly 8.6% seen once. Sequenced: blood. These receptors originate from a female donor with papillary thyroid cancer or a benign thyroid nodule (not recorded which). Some clones in this sample may be carry-over from other donors' samples. CDR3s include the opening cysteine and the closing phenylalanine or tryptophan. A D gene is named only where the DNA matches it firmly. The listing skips clone size in some rows; elsewhere it reads once, few, many or a size class.

cdr3_nt	cdr3_aa	v_call	j_call	d_call	clone_size
TGTGCCAGCAGCGCACCTTCGGGGACCGGGGAGCTGTTTTTT	CASSAPSGTGELFF	TRBV7-6	TRBJ2-2	NA	many
TGTGCCAGCAGTGACTCAGGGGGTTCTGGGGCCAACGTCCTGACTTTC	CASSDSGGSGANVLTF	TRBV6-4	TRBJ2-6	NA	many
TGCGCCAGCAGCTCCGGACAGGGGGGCGGGGAGCTGTTTTTT	CASSSGQGGGELFF	TRBV5-1	TRBJ2-2	TRBD1	many
TGTGCCAGCAGCCCTCGGGACAGGGCCAACGAGCAGTACTTC	CASSPRDRANEQYF	TRBV3-1	TRBJ2-7	TRBD1	NA
TGTGCCAGCAGCAGCTTAGCGGAAGAGACCCAGTACTTC	CASSSLAEETQYF	TRBV6-1	TRBJ2-5	NA	many
TGCGCCAGCAGCGGGGGACAGGGGTACACCGGGGAGCTGTTTTTT	CASSGGQGYTGELFF	TRBV5-1	TRBJ2-2	TRBD1	many
TGTGCCAGTAGTATACGCGGCTATGGCTACACCTTC	CASSIRGYGYTF	TRBV19	TRBJ1-2	NA	many
TGTGCCAGCAGGCCCATGGGGGGGGAGGAACAAGAGACCCAGTACTTC	CASRPMGGEEQETQYF	TRBV28	TRBJ2-5	TRBD2	many
TGTGCCAGCAGTTACTCACCCTCTAGCGGGTCTAGCACAGATACGCAGTATTTT	CASSYSPSSGSSTDTQYF	TRBV6-5	TRBJ2-3	TRBD2	many
TGTGCCAGCAGTCCCGCGGGTCCCTACGAGCAGTACTTC	CASSPAGPYEQYF	TRBV6-1	TRBJ2-7	NA	many
TGCGCCAGCAGTGAGTCGGGACGGGAACACACTGAAGCTTTCTTT	CASSESGREHTEAFF	TRBV10-2	TRBJ1-1	NA	many
TGTGCCAGTAAGGGGACTAGCGGGGTTGGGGCCAAAAACATTCAGTACTTC	CASKGTSGVGAKNIQYF	TRBV19	TRBJ2-4	TRBD2	many
TGTGCCTGGAGTGTACGGGGACAGGGGAGTCAGCCCCAGCATTTT	CAWSVRGQGSQPQHF	TRBV30	TRBJ1-5	TRBD1	few
TGCGCCAGCAGCCCCCCCGGGGCAGCAGGGGATACGCAGTATTTT	CASSPPGAAGDTQYF	TRBV5-1	TRBJ2-3	NA	many
TGTGCCACCTCCTTAGAGGGCCCCGGTACTGAAGCTTTCTTT	CATSLEGPGTEAFF	TRBV6-1	TRBJ1-1	NA	NA
TGCGCCAGCAGCCCAGGACTAGCGGGGGCCTCCCTCACGCAGTATTTT	CASSPGLAGASLTQYF	TRBV10-2	TRBJ2-3	TRBD2	many
TGCGCCAGCAGCTCGGAAACAGCTAACTATGGCTACACCTTC	CASSSETANYGYTF	TRBV5-1	TRBJ1-2	NA	NA
TGTGCCAGCAGCCAAGCATCGCCAGATACCCAGTACTTC	CASSQASPDTQYF	TRBV3-1	TRBJ2-5	NA	many
TGTGCCACCAGCGTCATTTCAAACACTGAAGCTTTCTTT	CATSVISNTEAFF	TRBV15	TRBJ1-1	NA	many
TGCGCCAGCAGCCAAGGGCCGACGTTGACTAATGAAAAACTGTTTTTT	CASSQGPTLTNEKLFF	TRBV4-1	TRBJ1-4	NA	many
TGTGCCAGCAGCGTAGTAGGTGACAAGAACACCGGGGAGCTGTTTTTT	CASSVVGDKNTGELFF	TRBV9	TRBJ2-2	NA	NA
TGTGCCAGCACTCGTGGGAACAATGAGCAGTTCTTC	CASTRGNNEQFF	TRBV6-2/TRBV6-3	TRBJ2-1	NA	many
TGTGCCAGCAGCTTAAACGTCCAAGAGACCCAGTACTTC	CASSLNVQETQYF	TRBV7-3	TRBJ2-5	NA	many
TGTGCCATCAGTGCGGGGACAGGGCGGGAGACCCAGTACTTC	CAISAGTGRETQYF	TRBV10-3	TRBJ2-5	TRBD1	many
TGCAGTGCTACAATTCGGGCTGAATCCTACGAGCAGTACTTC	CSATIRAESYEQYF	TRBV20-1	TRBJ2-7	NA	NA
TGTGCCAGCAGTTCCCCAATAACAGCGGTGAATGAAAAACTGTTTTTT	CASSSPITAVNEKLFF	TRBV28	TRBJ1-4	NA	NA
TGTGCCAGCAAAACGGACAGAAACACTGAAGCTTTCTTT	CASKTDRNTEAFF	TRBV6-1	TRBJ1-1	NA	many
TGTGCCAGCAGTTTTGAGGGTCATCAGCCCCAGCATTTT	CASSFEGHQPQHF	TRBV27	TRBJ1-5	NA	many
TGTGCCAGCAGCTTAGGGGCCGCGGCTGGGGCCAACGTCCTGACTTTC	CASSLGAAAGANVLTF	TRBV7-7	TRBJ2-6	NA	many
TGTGCCAGCAGCCCACAAGCGGGACCCTCCTACGAGCAGTACTTC	CASSPQAGPSYEQYF	TRBV7-6	TRBJ2-7	TRBD2	many
TGTGCCTGGAGTGTAGGTGGTAGCGGGGGCCAAGAGACCCAGTACTTC	CAWSVGGSGGQETQYF	TRBV30	TRBJ2-5	TRBD2	many
TGTGCCAGCAGTTACGAAAGAACGAACTACGAGCAGTACTTC	CASSYERTNYEQYF	TRBV6-5	TRBJ2-7	NA	few